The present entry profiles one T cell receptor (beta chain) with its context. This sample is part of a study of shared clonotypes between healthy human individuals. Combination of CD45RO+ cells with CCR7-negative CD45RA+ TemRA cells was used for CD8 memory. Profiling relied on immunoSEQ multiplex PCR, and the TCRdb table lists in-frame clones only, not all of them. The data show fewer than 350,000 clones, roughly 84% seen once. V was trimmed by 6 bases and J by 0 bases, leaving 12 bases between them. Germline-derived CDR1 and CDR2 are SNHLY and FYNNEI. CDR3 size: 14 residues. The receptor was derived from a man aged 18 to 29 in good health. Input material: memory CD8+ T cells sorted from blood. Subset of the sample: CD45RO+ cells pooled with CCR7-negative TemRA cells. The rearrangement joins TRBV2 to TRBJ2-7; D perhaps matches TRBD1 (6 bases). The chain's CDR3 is CASRGTSNSYEQYF. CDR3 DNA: TGTGCCAGCAGGGGGACATCCAACTCCTACGAGCAGTACTTC.